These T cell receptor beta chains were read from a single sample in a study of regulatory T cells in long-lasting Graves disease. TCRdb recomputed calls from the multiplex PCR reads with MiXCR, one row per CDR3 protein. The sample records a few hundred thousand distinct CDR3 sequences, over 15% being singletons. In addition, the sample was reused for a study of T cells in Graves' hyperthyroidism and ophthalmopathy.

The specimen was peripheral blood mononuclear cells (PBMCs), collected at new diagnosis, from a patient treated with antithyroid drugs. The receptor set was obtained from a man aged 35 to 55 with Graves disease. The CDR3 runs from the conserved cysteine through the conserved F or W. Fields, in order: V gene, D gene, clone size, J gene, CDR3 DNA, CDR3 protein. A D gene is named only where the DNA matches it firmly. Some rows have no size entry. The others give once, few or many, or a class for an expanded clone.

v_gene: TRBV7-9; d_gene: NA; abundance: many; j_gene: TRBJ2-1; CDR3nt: TGTGCCAGCAGCTTAGAGAGCACTCGGGTGTTCTTC; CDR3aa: CASSLESTRVFF
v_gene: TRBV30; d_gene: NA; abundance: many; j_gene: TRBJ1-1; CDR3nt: TGTGCCTGGAGACAGAACACTGAAGCTTTCTTT; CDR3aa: CAWRQNTEAFF
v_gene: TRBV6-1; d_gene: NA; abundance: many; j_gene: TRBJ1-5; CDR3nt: TGTGCCAGCAGTGAGACGGGGGACAATCAGCCCCAGCATTTT; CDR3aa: CASSETGDNQPQHF
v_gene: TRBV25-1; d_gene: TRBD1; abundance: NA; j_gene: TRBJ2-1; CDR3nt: TGTGCCAGCAGTGACCCCCCCGGGACAGGGGGCCGGGATGAGCAGTTCTTC; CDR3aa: CASSDPPGTGGRDEQFF
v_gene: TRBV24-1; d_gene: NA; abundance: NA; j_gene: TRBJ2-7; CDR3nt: TGTGCCACCAGTGACCGGACTGGGGCCGAGCAGTACTTC; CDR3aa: CATSDRTGAEQYF
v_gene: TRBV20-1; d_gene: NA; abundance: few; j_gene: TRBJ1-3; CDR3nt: TGCAGTGCTACCCGTCTCGGAAACACCATATATTTT; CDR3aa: CSATRLGNTIYF
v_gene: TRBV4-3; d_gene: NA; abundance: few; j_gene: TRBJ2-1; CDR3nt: TGCGCCAGCAGCCAAGACAGATTCGGGGGCTCAGGGAATGAGCAGTTCTTC; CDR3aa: CASSQDRFGGSGNEQFF
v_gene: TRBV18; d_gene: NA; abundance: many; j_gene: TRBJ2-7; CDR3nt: TGTGCCAGCTCAAACACGGGACGGGCCGAGCAGTACTTC; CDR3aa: CASSNTGRAEQYF
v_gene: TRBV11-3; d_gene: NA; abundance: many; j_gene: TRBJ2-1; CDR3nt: TGTGCCAGCAGCACCCTGGCTCGGTGGGGGCAAGAACAGAACAATGAGCAGTTCTTC; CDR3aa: CASSTLARWGQEQNNEQFF
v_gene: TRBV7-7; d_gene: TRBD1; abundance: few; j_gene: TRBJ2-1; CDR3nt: TGTGCTAGCAGCTGGGACAGGGGGCCTGGGGGCGATTCCTACAATGAGCAGTTCTTC; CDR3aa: CASSWDRGPGGDSYNEQFF
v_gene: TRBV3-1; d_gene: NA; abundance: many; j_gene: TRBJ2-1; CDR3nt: TGTGCCAGCAGCCAAAGGGACGGACTGAATGAGCAGTTCTTC; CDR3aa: CASSQRDGLNEQFF
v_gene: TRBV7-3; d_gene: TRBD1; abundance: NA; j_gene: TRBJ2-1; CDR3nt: TGTGCCAGCAGCTGGGGACAGGGCATGGTCAATGAGCAGTTCTTC; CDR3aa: CASSWGQGMVNEQFF
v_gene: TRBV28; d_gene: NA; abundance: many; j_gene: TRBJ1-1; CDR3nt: TGTGCCAGCAGTCCCCTGGCCCGTAACACTGAAGCTTTCTTT; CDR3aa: CASSPLARNTEAFF
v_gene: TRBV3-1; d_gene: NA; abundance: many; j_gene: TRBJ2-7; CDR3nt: TGTGCCAGCAGCCAAGAGTGGCGCCCAACCTACGAGCAGTACTTC; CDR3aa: CASSQEWRPTYEQYF
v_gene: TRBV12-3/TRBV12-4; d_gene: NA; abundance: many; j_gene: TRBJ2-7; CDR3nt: TGTGCCAGCAGCAGGCTTCTCCACGAGCAGTACTTC; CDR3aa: CASSRLLHEQYF
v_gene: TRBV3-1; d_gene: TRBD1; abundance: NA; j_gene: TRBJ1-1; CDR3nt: TGTGCCAGCAGCCAAGGGACAGGGCGACTGAACACTGAAGCTTTCTTT; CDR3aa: CASSQGTGRLNTEAFF
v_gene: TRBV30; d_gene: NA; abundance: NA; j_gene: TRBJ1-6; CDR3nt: TGTGCCTGGAGTGTAGGGTCCAATTCACCCCTCCACTTT; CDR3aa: CAWSVGSNSPLHF
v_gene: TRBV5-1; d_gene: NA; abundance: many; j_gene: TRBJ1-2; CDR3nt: TGTGCCAGCAGCTTTTGGGGTTGGCCTCGTGGCTACACCTTC; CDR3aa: CASSFWGWPRGYTF
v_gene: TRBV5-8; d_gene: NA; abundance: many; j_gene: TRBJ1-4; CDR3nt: TGTGCCAGCAGCCAAGACGGTGAAAAACTGTTTTTT; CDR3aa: CASSQDGEKLFF
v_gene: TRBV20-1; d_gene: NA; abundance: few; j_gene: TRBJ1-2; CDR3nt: TGCAGTGCCCCCAGTTATCCAGAGGGCTATGGCTACACCTTC; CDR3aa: CSAPSYPEGYGYTF
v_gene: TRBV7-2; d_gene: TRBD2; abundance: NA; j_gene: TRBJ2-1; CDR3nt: TGTGCCAGCAGCCCGGGACTAGCGGGAGGACATGAGCAGTTCTTC; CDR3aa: CASSPGLAGGHEQFF
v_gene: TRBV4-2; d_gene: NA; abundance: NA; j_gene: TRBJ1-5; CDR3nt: TGTGCCAGCAGCCAAAGGGGTAACAGCAATCAGCCCCAGCATTTT; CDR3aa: CASSQRGNSNQPQHF
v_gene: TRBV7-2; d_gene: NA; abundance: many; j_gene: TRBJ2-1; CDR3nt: TGTGCCAGCAGCTTAGTTGTCAGTAATAATGAGCAGTTCTTC; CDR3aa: CASSLVVSNNEQFF
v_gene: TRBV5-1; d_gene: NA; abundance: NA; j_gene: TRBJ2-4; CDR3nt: TGCGCCAGCAGCTTGGGTGGACCAAAAAACATTCAGTACTTC; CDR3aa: CASSLGGPKNIQYF
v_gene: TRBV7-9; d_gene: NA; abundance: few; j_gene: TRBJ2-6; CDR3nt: TGTGCCAGCAGCCGCGGCCCCGACATACTAAATGGGATGGGGGCCAACGTCCTGACTTTC; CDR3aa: CASSRGPDILNGMGANVLTF
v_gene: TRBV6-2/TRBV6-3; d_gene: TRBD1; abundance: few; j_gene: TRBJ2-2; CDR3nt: TGTGCCAGCAGTTCTCGGACAGGGAGTGGCGGGGAGCTGTTTTTT; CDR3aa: CASSSRTGSGGELFF
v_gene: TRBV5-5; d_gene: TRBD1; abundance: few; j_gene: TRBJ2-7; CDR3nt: TGTGCCAGCAGCTTCGGTCGGACAGGGGGTTACGAGCAGTACTTC; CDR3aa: CASSFGRTGGYEQYF
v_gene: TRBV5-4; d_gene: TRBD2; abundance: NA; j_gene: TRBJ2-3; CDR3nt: TGTGCCAGCAGCTTGAGGCGGGGGGGCCAGGGCACAGATACGCAGTATTTT; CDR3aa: CASSLRRGGQGTDTQYF
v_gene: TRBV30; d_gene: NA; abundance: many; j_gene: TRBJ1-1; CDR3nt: TGTGCCTGGGGACACAAGAACACTGAAGCTTTCTTT; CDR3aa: CAWGHKNTEAFF
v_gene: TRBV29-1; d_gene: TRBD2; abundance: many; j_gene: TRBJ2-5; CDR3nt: TGCAGCGGTGGTCCGACTAGCGGGCAAGAGACCCAGTACTTC; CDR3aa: CSGGPTSGQETQYF
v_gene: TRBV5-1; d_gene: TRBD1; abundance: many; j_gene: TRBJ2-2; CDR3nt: TGCGCCAGCAGCTTACAGGGGAGCGGGGAGCTGTTTTTT; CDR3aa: CASSLQGSGELFF
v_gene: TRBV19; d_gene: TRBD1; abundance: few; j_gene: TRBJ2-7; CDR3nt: TGTGCCAGTAGACCCCGGGCAGGGGGCTACGAGCAGTACTTC; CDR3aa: CASRPRAGGYEQYF
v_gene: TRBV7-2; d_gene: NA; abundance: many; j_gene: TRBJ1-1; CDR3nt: TGTGCCAGCAGCTTATTCGCCGGGCAGTTGAACACTGAAGCTTTCTTT; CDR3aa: CASSLFAGQLNTEAFF
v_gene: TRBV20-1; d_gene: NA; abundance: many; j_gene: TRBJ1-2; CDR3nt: TGCAGTGCTAGTACAGCTAACTATGGCTACACCTTC; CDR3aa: CSASTANYGYTF
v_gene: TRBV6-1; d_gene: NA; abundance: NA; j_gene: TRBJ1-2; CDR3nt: TGTGCCAGCAGGAAAAGGGGCAGGCTTTCTGGCTACACCTTC; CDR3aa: CASRKRGRLSGYTF
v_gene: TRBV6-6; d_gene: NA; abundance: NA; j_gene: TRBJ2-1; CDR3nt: TGTGCCAGCAGTTACCCCGGAGACGTTAAAGGGAATGAGCAGTTCTTC; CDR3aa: CASSYPGDVKGNEQFF
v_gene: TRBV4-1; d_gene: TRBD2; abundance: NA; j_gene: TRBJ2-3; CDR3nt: TGCGCCAGCAGCCAAAGGACTAGCGGAAGCACAGATACGCAGTATTTT; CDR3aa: CASSQRTSGSTDTQYF
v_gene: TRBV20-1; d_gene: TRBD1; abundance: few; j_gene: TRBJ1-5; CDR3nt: TGCAGTGCTTCCGACAGGGGACAGCCCCAGCATTTT; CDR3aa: CSASDRGQPQHF
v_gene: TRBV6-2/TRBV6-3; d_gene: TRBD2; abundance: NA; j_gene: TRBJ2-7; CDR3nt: TGTGCCAGCAGCTTACAGACTAGCGGGGTTACAGAGCAGTACTTC; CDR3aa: CASSLQTSGVTEQYF
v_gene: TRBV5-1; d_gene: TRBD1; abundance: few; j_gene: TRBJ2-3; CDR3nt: TGCGCCAGCAGGAGTTCAGGGGGTTTATTGTCAGATACGCAGTATTTT; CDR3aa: CASRSSGGLLSDTQYF
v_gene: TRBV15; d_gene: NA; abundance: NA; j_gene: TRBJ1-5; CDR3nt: TGTGCCACCAGCAGAGATGGGGCAGGGAGGGGTCAGCCCCAGCATTTT; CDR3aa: CATSRDGAGRGQPQHF
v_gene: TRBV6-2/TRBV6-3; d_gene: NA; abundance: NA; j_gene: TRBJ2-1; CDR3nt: TGTGCCAGCAGTCCTGGGACTCCGGTTGGTGAGCAGTTCTTC; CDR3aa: CASSPGTPVGEQFF
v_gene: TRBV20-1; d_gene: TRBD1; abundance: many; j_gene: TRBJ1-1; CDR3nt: TGCAGTGAACAGGGGAAAACTAACACTGAAGCTTTCTTT; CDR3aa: CSEQGKTNTEAFF
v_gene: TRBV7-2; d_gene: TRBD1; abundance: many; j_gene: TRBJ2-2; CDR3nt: TGTGCCAGCAGCTTAGGCTCTCTGGGACAGGGGGCAAGGACCGGGGAGCTGTTTTTT; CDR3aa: CASSLGSLGQGARTGELFF
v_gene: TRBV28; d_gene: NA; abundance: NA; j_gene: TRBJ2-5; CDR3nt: TGTGCCAGCAGTTTACCCTGGACGGCACAAGAGACCCAGTACTTC; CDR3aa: CASSLPWTAQETQYF
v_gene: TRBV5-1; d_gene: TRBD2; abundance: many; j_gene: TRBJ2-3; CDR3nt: TGCGCCAGCAGCTTGGCGCGTCGGGGACTAGCGGGGGTCCCCTCTAGCACAGATACGCAGTATTTT; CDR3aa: CASSLARRGLAGVPSSTDTQYF
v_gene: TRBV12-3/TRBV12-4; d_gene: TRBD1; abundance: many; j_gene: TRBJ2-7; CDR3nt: TGTGCCAGCAGGGAGGCCGGGACAGGCTACGAGCAGTACTTC; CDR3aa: CASREAGTGYEQYF
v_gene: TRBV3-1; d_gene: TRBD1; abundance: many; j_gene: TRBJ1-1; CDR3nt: TGTGCCAGCAGCCCGGGACAGGGCCGGCCAAAGAACACTGAAGCTTTCTTT; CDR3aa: CASSPGQGRPKNTEAFF
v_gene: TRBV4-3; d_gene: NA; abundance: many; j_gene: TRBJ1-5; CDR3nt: TGCGCCAGCAGCCAAGATTTTGGGGCGGTAAGCAATCAGCCCCAGCATTTT; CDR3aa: CASSQDFGAVSNQPQHF
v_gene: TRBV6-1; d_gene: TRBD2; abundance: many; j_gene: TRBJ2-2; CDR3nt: TGTGCCAGCAGACTCACCATTGGGACTAGCGGGGGTTTGGAGCTGTTTTTT; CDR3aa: CASRLTIGTSGGLELFF
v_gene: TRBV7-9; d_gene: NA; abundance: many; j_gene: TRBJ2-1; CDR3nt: TGTGCCAGCAGCTTAGCCTCGGGCAGGATAATGTATGAGCAGTTCTTC; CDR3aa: CASSLASGRIMYEQFF
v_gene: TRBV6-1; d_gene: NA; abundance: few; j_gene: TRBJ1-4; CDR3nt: TGTGCCAGCAGTGAAGCGATTGTTTCCGCAACTAATGAAAAACTGTTTTTT; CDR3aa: CASSEAIVSATNEKLFF
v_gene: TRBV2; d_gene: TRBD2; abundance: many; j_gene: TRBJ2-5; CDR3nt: TGTGCCAGCATAGGACTAGCGGGGGGTCTCCGGGAGACCCAGTACTTC; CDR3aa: CASIGLAGGLRETQYF
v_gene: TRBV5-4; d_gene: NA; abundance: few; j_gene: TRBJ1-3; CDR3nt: TGTGCCAGCAGCGGGACCCCAGGGAGAACAGGAAACACCATATATTTT; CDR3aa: CASSGTPGRTGNTIYF
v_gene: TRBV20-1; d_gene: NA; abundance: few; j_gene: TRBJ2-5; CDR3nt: TGCAGTGCAAAGAGGGGGGCGGCGGAACAAGAGACCCAGTACTTC; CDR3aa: CSAKRGAAEQETQYF
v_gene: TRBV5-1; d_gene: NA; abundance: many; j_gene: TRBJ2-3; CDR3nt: TGTGCCAGCAGCTTGCTACAGGGTTGGGAGACAGATACGCAGTATTTT; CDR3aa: CASSLLQGWETDTQYF
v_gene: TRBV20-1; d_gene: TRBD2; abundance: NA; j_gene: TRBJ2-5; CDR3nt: TGCAGTGCTAGAGATCCTAATAGCGGGGGGGTAAAAGAGACCCAGTACTTC; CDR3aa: CSARDPNSGGVKETQYF
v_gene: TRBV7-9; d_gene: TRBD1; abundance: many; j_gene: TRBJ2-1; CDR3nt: TGTGCCAGCAGCTTTGGACAGGGGGGTACGTTCTTC; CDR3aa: CASSFGQGGTFF
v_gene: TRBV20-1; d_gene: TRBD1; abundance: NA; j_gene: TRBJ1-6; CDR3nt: TGCAGTGCTAGACGGCAGGGGGTATTCCCATATAATTCACCCCTCCACTTT; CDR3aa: CSARRQGVFPYNSPLHF
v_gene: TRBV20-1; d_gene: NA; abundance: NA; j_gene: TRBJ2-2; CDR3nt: TGCAGTGCTAGAACAGGGAACACCGAGGAGCTGTTTTTT; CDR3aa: CSARTGNTEELFF